The 14 T cell receptor beta chains in this list originate from one sample, sequenced in a study of breast tumors, draining lymph nodes, adjacent tissues. MiXCR, run by TCRdb on the multiplex PCR reads, gives a single entry per CDR3 protein. The sample has around 150,000 distinct CDR3 sequences, 30% to 35% seen once. Breast cancer patients provided tissue from their axillary draining lymph nodes. Sample: axillary lymph node tissue. All receptors come from a female donor with breast cancer. Some clones in this sample may be carry-over from other donors' samples.

In the case of this clonotype: Since the CDR3 does not end with the conserved phenylalanine or tryptophan, this likely comes from a read error. This chain links TRBV5-1 with TRBJ1-2; D remains ambiguous. The CDR3 runs to 13 residues. Germline CDR1 SGHRS, CDR2 YFSETQ. The CDR3 DNA sequence: TGCGCCAGCGGCTTGGGTACGGAGCCCGGCTACACCCTC. This encodes CASGLGTEPGYTL.

This sequence joins TRBV12-3 or TRBV12-4 and TRBJ2-7, with D possibly TRBD2 on 6 matching bases. The V end was cut by 5 bases, the J end by 2 bases, with 13 bases between. This CDR3 is built from 14 residues. The CDR3 sequence: CASSAGTLTYEQYV. CDR3 DNA: TGTGCCAGCAGTGCCGGGACTTTAACCTACGAGCAGTACGTC.

In this sample, this clonotype turned up many times. The V call is TRBV19, the J call TRBJ1-5; TRBD1 might be the D (5 bases). This CDR3 comprises 14 residues. V was shortened by 7 bases and J by 6 bases, with 16 bases between the two germline ends. Germline-derived CDR1 and CDR2 are LNHDA and SQIVND (reference sequence). In DNA, the CDR3 is TGTGCCAGTACCTCGGTTGGGGCCTTTCAGCCCCAGCATTTT. Translating gives CASTSVGAFQPQHF.

This clonotype appeared once. This rearrangement joins TRBV6-6 to TRBJ2-7; D is undetermined. Looked up from germline, CDR1 is MNHNY and CDR2 is SVGAGI (reference sequence). V lost 8 bases and J lost 2, with 13 bases in between. The CDR3 length is 13 residues. Here the CDR3 DNA reads TGTGCCAGCGGGCACGGCTGGACCTACGAGCAGTACGTC. Its protein product is CASGHGWTYEQYV.

This clonotype was counted many times. CDR3 in amino acids: CASSYGRDVGGYTF. The CDR3 DNA sequence: TGTGCCAGCAGTTACGGCAGGGATGTTGGTGGCTACACCTTC. V usage is TRBV6-6 and J usage is TRBJ1-2; the D gene is possibly TRBD1 (5 bases). V lost 2 bases to trimming and J lost 7 bases, with 14 bases between them. Germline assignment: CDR1 MNHNY and CDR2 SVGAGI (reference sequence). There are 14 residues in the CDR3.

The chain recombines TRBV20-1 with TRBJ1-1; unclear D gene. The CDR3 has 11 residues. Between the trimmed V and J ends, which lost 3 bases and 1 base, there was a span of 3 bases. Germline V gene data show CDR1 as DFQATT and CDR2 as SNEGSKA (reference sequence). The CDR3, as DNA: TGCAGTGCTAGGTGGAACACTGAAGCTTTCTTT. Its translation is CSARWNTEAFF.

Comment on this clonotype: A much bigger clone sits one base away, suggesting this may be a read error. V usage is TRBV7-3 and J usage is TRBJ2-1, with a possible D match to TRBD1 (7 bases). The CDR3 extends over 15 amino acids. CDR1 is SGHTA, CDR2 FQGTGA, per germline. CDR3 sequence: CASSRRQGLYNEQSF. CDR3 DNA: TGTGCCAGCTCCCGCCGACAGGGACTCTACAATGAGCAGTCCTTC.

Remarks on this clonotype: The germline gene is not matched at one end of the junction; a read error may be the cause. This chain links TRBV5-5 with TRBJ2-5; D may be TRBD1 (5 bases). This CDR3 spans 14 amino acids. The V gene's germline CDR1 is SGHKS and CDR2 YYEKEE (reference sequence). The CDR3 spells CANSLVGATETQYF. CDR3 DNA: TGTGCCAACAGCTTGGTTGGGGCTACGGAGACCCAGTACTTC.

This chain joins TRBV15 and TRBJ2-1, with 10 nucleotides matching TRBD2. The CDR3 runs 16 residues. Germline V gives CDR1 LNHNV, CDR2 YYDKDF (reference sequence). V dropped 1 base and J dropped 9; count of bases not matched to a gene: 9. The CDR3 protein is CATSRVNSGGLGEQFF. The CDR3 DNA is TGTGCCACCAGCAGAGTGAATAGCGGGGGGCTGGGTGAGCAGTTCTTC.

This clonotype has at least ten counts. This chain joins TRBV25-1 and TRBJ2-1, with D tentatively TRBD2 (5 bases). Trimming removed 2 bases at V and 7 bases at J, with 15 bases between. CDR3 size: 15 residues. Germline-derived CDR1 and CDR2 are MGHDK and SYGVNS. CDR3 in DNA: TGTGCCAGCAGTGAAACTAGGCCCCAAGTGAATGAGCAGTTCTTC. The encoded protein is CASSETRPQVNEQFF.

The table lists this clonotype with many counts. V is TRBV20-1 and J is TRBJ2-1; D is undetermined. With 6 bases removed from V and 3 bases from J, the gap between germline ends came to 3 bases. This CDR3 has 10 amino acids. The germline gives CDR1 DFQATT, CDR2 SNEGSKA (reference sequence). The CDR3 here is CSAFYNEQFF. CDR3 DNA sequence: TGCAGTGCGTTCTACAATGAGCAGTTCTTC.

This clonotype was picked up a small number of times. This sequence joins TRBV30 and TRBJ2-7, with D unresolved. Germline-derived CDR1 and CDR2 are GTSNPN and SVGIG (reference sequence). The CDR3 loop spans 12 amino acids. Trimming took 0 bases from V and 3 from J, leaving 6 bases between them. The CDR3 sequence: CAWSVGDYEQYF. The CDR3, as DNA: TGTGCCTGGAGTGTGGGTGACTACGAGCAGTACTTC.

This clonotype was seen many times. This chain links TRBV5-5 with TRBJ2-1; 11 bases align to TRBD2. This CDR3 contains 17 residues. J lost 9 bases, V lost 4 bases, and 15 bases had no gene match. Germline loops: CDR1 SGHKS, CDR2 YYEKEE (reference sequence). The CDR3 DNA sequence: TGTGCCAGCAGCCCATCTCCCTTAGCGGGGGGGCAAGGTGAGCAGTTCTTC. It is translated as CASSPSPLAGGQGEQFF.

This clonotype has more than one count but fewer than ten. The V call is TRBV12-3 or TRBV12-4, the J call TRBJ2-1; TRBD2 agrees at 8 bases. V dropped 3 bases and J dropped 9; count of bases not matched to a gene: 7. The CDR3 consists of 14 residues. For the CDR3, the DNA is TGTGCCAGCAGTTTCGCGGGGGGACTGGTTGAGCAGTTCTTC. Protein: CASSFAGGLVEQFF.